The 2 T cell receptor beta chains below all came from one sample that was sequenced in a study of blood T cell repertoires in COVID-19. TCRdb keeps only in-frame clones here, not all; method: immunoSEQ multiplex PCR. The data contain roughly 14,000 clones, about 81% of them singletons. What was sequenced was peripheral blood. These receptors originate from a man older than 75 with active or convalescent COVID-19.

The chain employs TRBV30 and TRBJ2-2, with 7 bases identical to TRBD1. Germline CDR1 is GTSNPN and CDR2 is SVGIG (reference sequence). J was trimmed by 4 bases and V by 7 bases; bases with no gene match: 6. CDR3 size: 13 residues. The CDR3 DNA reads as TGTGCCTCCCAACAGGGGACCACCGGGGAGCTGTTTTTT. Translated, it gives CASQQGTTGELFF.

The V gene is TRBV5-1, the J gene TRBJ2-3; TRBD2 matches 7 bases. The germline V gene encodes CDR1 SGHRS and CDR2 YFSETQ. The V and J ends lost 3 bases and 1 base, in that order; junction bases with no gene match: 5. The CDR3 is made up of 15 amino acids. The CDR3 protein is CASSSAGVGTDTQYF. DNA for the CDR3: TGCGCCAGCAGCTCTGCGGGGGTGGGCACAGATACGCAGTATTTT.